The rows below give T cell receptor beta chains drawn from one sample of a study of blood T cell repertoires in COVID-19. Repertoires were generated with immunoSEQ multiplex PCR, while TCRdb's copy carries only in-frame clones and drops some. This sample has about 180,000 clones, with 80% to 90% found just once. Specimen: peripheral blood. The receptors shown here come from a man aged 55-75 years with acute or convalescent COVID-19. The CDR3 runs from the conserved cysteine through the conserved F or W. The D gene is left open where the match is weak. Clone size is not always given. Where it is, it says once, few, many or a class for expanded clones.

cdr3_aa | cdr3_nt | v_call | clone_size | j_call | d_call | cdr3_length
CASSLDGLSRAEAFF | TGTGCCAGCAGCTTGGACGGCCTTTCGAGGGCTGAAGCTTTCTTT | TRBV5-6 | NA | TRBJ1-1 | NA | 15
CASEDYQETQYF | TGTGCCAGCGAGGACTACCAAGAGACCCAGTACTTC | TRBV3-1/TRBV3-2 | NA | TRBJ2-5 | NA | 12
CASSSGGTPHEQYF | TGTGCCAGCAGCTCGGGGGGTACTCCCCACGAGCAGTACTTC | TRBV7-9 | NA | TRBJ2-7 | TRBD2 | 14
CAWSEGTGPGNTIYF | TGTGCCTGGAGTGAAGGGACAGGGCCTGGAAACACCATATATTTT | TRBV30 | NA | TRBJ1-3 | TRBD1 | 15
CASSLDRGWETQYF | TGTGCCAGCAGTTTAGACAGGGGATGGGAGACCCAGTACTTC | TRBV7-2 | NA | TRBJ2-5 | TRBD1 | 14
CASSEAPGSEFF | TGTGCCAGCAGTGAAGCGCCCGGGTCGGAGTTCTTC | TRBV6-1 | once | TRBJ2-1 | NA | 12
CASSLAPGLAGGEQYF | TGCGCCAGCAGCTTGGCACCGGGACTAGCGGGGGGAGAGCAGTACTTC | TRBV5-1 | many | TRBJ2-7 | TRBD2 | 16
CSVSGGSYNEQFF | TGCAGCGTTAGCGGGGGCTCCTACAATGAGCAGTTCTTC | TRBV29-1 | NA | TRBJ2-1 | TRBD2 | 13
CAWSIASGIGTDTQYF | TGTGCCTGGAGTATCGCTAGCGGGATTGGCACAGATACGCAGTATTTT | TRBV30 | NA | TRBJ2-3 | TRBD2 | 16
CASSPSQTRLGETQYF | TGTGCCAGCAGTCCATCACAGACTAGGCTTGGAGAGACCCAGTACTTC | TRBV28 | NA | TRBJ2-5 | NA | 16
CASSPRDRGSYGYTF | TGTGCCAGCAGCCCCCGGGACAGGGGATCCTATGGCTACACCTTC | TRBV6-2/TRBV6-3 | NA | TRBJ1-2 | TRBD1 | 15
CASSLLDFNEQFF | TGTGCCAGCAGTTTACTAGATTTCAATGAGCAGTTCTTC | TRBV28 | NA | TRBJ2-1 | NA | 13
CASSLSLAGGPSYEQYF | TGCGCCAGCAGCTTGAGCCTAGCGGGAGGGCCCTCCTACGAGCAGTACTTC | TRBV5-1 | NA | TRBJ2-7 | TRBD2 | 17
CASSPILAGAPYEQYF | TGTGCCAGCAGCCCCATACTAGCGGGAGCTCCCTACGAGCAGTACTTC | TRBV6-2/TRBV6-3 | once | TRBJ2-7 | TRBD2 | 16
CASSSGPRGEQYF | TGTGCCAGCAGCTCTGGGCCCCGGGGCGAGCAGTACTTC | TRBV6-1 | NA | TRBJ2-7 | NA | 13
CATSDRGNEQFF | TGTGCCACCTCGGACAGAGGCAATGAGCAGTTCTTC | TRBV10-3 | NA | TRBJ2-1 | NA | 12
CASSLAGRPDRDEQYF | TGCGCCAGCAGCTTGGCGGGTCGGCCTGACAGGGACGAGCAGTACTTC | TRBV5-1 | few | TRBJ2-7 | TRBD1 | 16
CASSPQGLYTNEKLFF | TGTGCCAGCAGTCCCCAGGGGCTTTACACTAATGAAAAACTGTTTTTT | TRBV27 | NA | TRBJ1-4 | NA | 16
CASSFFGTGGYEQYF | TGTGCCAGCAGTTTTTTCGGGACGGGGGGCTACGAGCAGTACTTC | TRBV28 | NA | TRBJ2-7 | TRBD2 | 15
CSARIQGAVHF | TGCAGTGCTAGAATACAGGGGGCTGTGCACTTC | TRBV20-1 | NA | TRBJ2-4 | TRBD1 | 11
CASSSGQGPSYEQYF | TGTGCCAGCTCATCCGGACAGGGCCCCTCCTACGAGCAGTACTTC | TRBV18 | NA | TRBJ2-7 | TRBD1 | 15
CASSVPRDTQYF | TGTGCCAGCAGTGTACCCCGGGATACGCAGTATTTT | TRBV12-3/TRBV12-4 | once | TRBJ2-3 | NA | 12
CASSHPGQGQGYTF | TGTGCCAGCAGCCACCCGGGACAGGGGCAAGGCTACACCTTC | TRBV13 | NA | TRBJ1-2 | TRBD1 | 14
CASSRSLQETQYF | TGTGCCAGCTCGCGATCACTGCAAGAGACCCAGTACTTC | TRBV18 | NA | TRBJ2-5 | NA | 13
CASSLPTSGPPYEQYF | TGTGCCAGCAGTTTACCAACTAGCGGCCCGCCCTACGAGCAGTACTTC | TRBV28 | NA | TRBJ2-7 | TRBD2 | 16
CASSPQGRDTDTQYF | TGTGCCAGCAGCCCCCAAGGGCGGGATACAGATACGCAGTATTTT | TRBV7-2 | NA | TRBJ2-3 | NA | 15
CASQLQGARQPQHF | TGTGCCAGTCAGTTGCAGGGGGCGCGGCAGCCCCAGCATTTT | TRBV19 | NA | TRBJ1-5 | TRBD1 | 14
CASTPRQGYYEQYF | TGTGCCAGCACCCCTCGACAGGGGTATTACGAGCAGTACTTC | TRBV11-2 | NA | TRBJ2-7 | TRBD1 | 14
CASSQEGRTGDGNTIYF | TGTGCCAGCAGCCAAGAGGGTAGGACAGGGGACGGAAACACCATATATTTT | TRBV4-2 | NA | TRBJ1-3 | TRBD1 | 17
CASSSRLTTASYEQYF | TGCGCCAGCAGCAGCAGATTGACAACGGCCTCCTACGAGCAGTACTTC | TRBV5-1 | few | TRBJ2-7 | NA | 16
CASSFKTPANSPLHF | TGCGCCAGCAGCTTCAAGACTCCGGCCAATTCACCCCTCCACTTT | TRBV5-1 | NA | TRBJ1-6 | NA | 15
CASSPRGGDGYTF | TGCGCCAGCAGCCCTCGCGGGGGCGATGGCTACACCTTC | TRBV5-1 | few | TRBJ1-2 | NA | 13
CASSRRLTGEDEQFF | TGCGCCAGCAGCCGACGCCTTACAGGGGAAGATGAGCAGTTCTTC | TRBV4-1 | NA | TRBJ2-1 | TRBD1 | 15